This entry features one T cell receptor (beta chain) sequence. What this receptor recognizes is not known. It has no much larger one-base neighbor in the sample; base qualities were not kept. Trimming takes 0 bases from V and 1 base from J, and the germline ends sit 6 bases apart. The germline V gene supplies CDR1 MNHEY and CDR2 SVGAGI. Reading from cysteine to phenylalanine, the CDR3 counts 14 amino acids. CDR3 DNA only is kept here, 42 bases in frame from base 1. Using the immunoSEQ two-step multiplex PCR at survey-level depth, TRB CDR3 regions were amplified from genomic DNA. Synthetic inline TR CDR3 controls covering all V-J pairings were spiked into each PCR to estimate template counts and remove amplification bias. Reads were processed so that amplification and sequencing bias were reduced, and quantification was performed against synthetic TR CDR3 analogs. On the study's bioinformatics: In ImmunoSEQ Analyzer, raw data were processed so that out-of-frame sequences and CDR3s with stop codons were removed, with gene names following IMGT nomenclature. Normalized Shannon entropy, defined as 1 minus Pielou's evenness, was used to summarize repertoire diversity. Two TRB sequences were counted as identical only if the two sequences had the same V gene, J gene and CDR3. Public PML clonotypes were CDR3s shared by two or more PML-onset samples but absent earlier, in controls, and in public databases. Positional CDR3 amino acid composition was analyzed in Skylign with the observed count method. The immuneACCESS repertoire file appears here via TCRdb, limited to in-frame rearrangements. These files lack a portion of the clones; in checked studies, under half of the deficit traces to unresolved V genes, and the cause of the others is not known. Clone size and V and J calls were adopted from that table, with D and trimming inferred from the DNA. The sample includes 25,000 to 35,000 clones, with more than 75% observed a single time. The top ten clonotypes cover around 3.1% of the sample.

The data were obtained in a study of multiple sclerosis patients with progressive multifocal leukoencephalopathy (dated by TCRdb to 2018 to 2020). In the study overall: Peripheral T and B cells were examined in MS patients who went on to develop PML (4 under natalizumab, 1 after alemtuzumab) as well as in treated patients who did not. The goal of the study was to detect any JC virus-specific or public T-cell expansions that arose at the time of PML onset. Longitudinal follow-up was performed in two natalizumab-treated patients who later developed PML, from before therapy through 6 and 12 months to PML onset.

Points the paper makes about the study in general: Only peripheral blood was analyzed, although cerebrospinal fluid or brain lymphocytes might be more informative for natalizumab-associated PML. Lower normalized Shannon entropy suggested less diverse TRB repertoires in most PML patients, whereas the natalizumab-treated controls showed values near 1. Although TRB clones above 0.5% frequency turned up only in PML patients, the clones expanded at PML onset were already present before and during natalizumab therapy. At the time PML developed, no common TRBV or TRBJ gene usage or preferential TRBV-TRBJ pairings were detected. Given the small, descriptive cohort, it remained unclear whether the study findings reflect JC virus infection or general immunocompromise.

Reading the label with the study, this specimen's time point is: time of PML onset. The treatment or condition label for this specimen denotes: on natalizumab therapy at sampling. Diagnosis of PML relied on clinical and MRI findings, with confirmation coming from detection of JC virus DNA in cerebrospinal fluid. In the natalizumab-treated patients, PML developed after between 16 and 56 months of natalizumab therapy. All listed patients had previously received interferon beta, and all PML patients were female. At the time of PML onset, T3 blood samples were collected. Isolation of peripheral blood mononuclear cells was performed by Ficoll-Hypaque density gradient centrifugation.

This receptor was obtained from a human donor with progressive multifocal leukoencephalopathy. The chain couples TRBV6-5 to TRBJ1-1, with no confidently assigned D gene. The sample in question was PBMCs, obtained from a patient treated with natalizumab. Here is the DNA: TGTGCCAGCAGTTACTCGAGGACGAACACTGAAGCTTTCTTT. Its protein product is CASSYSRTNTEAFF.